A single sample is the source of the 21 T cell receptor beta chains below, sequenced in a study of response to subunit inactivated influenza vaccine. TCRdb independently ran MiXCR on the RT-PCR reads; one entry per CDR3 protein. This table has a few hundred thousand distinct CDR3 sequences, 12% to 15% appearing once. The sequencing here drew on PBMCs from blood, taken approximately 12 days after vaccination. All receptors derive from a man in his fifties who received an inactivated influenza vaccine.

This clonotype was found a few times. This sequence joins TRBV6-2 or TRBV6-3 and TRBJ1-2, with D possibly TRBD1 on 6 matching bases. Germline-derived CDR1 and CDR2 are MNHEY and SVGEGT. The V gene lost 6 bases and the J gene lost 6 bases, with 14 bases spanning the gap. The CDR3 has 13 amino acids. CDR3 in amino acids: CASRPSGDHGYTF. DNA for the CDR3: TGTGCCAGCAGACCCTCAGGGGATCATGGCTACACCTTC.

This clonotype has a handful of counts. The rearrangement uses TRBV6-2 or TRBV6-3 and TRBJ2-6; D is perhaps TRBD1 (6 bases). Trimming removed 8 bases at V and 3 bases at J, with 17 bases between. The CDR3 contains 16 residues. Germline V CDR1 and CDR2: MNHEY, SVGEGT. The CDR3 DNA follows: TGTGCCAGCCGACAGGCGAGATTAAGTGGGGCCAACGTCCTGACTTTC. Translating it yields CASRQARLSGANVLTF.

CDR3 DNA: TGTGCCAGCAGCCGTAAACTAGCGGGAGGGCCTAATGAGCAGTTCTTC. This gives the protein CASSRKLAGGPNEQFF. J is TRBJ2-1 and V is TRBV3-1; 13 positions agree with TRBD2. The CDR3 loop spans 16 amino acids. Germline values: CDR1 LGHDT, CDR2 YNNKEL (reference sequence). With 4 bases clipped from V and 7 bases from J, the junction kept 7 bases outside the gene matches.

V and J are TRBV14 and TRBJ2-3; TRBD1 might be the D (5 bases). Trimming cost V 0 bases and J 11 bases, with 12 bases left between them. Looked up from germline, CDR1 is SGHDN and CDR2 is FVKESK. The CDR3 is 13 residues long. CDR3 sequence (DNA): TGTGCCAGCAGCCAAGAAGGGGTCAAGAGGCAGTATTTT. The encoded protein is CASSQEGVKRQYF.

The chain carries TRBV7-2 and TRBJ2-1; 7 bases map to TRBD1. The ends lost 10 bases at V and 5 bases at J; junction bases unmatched: 11. The length of the CDR3 is 14 residues. The germline V gene has CDR1 SGHTA and CDR2 FQGNSA. The CDR3 sequence: CATHPGTANNEQFF. CDR3 in DNA: TGTGCCACCCACCCCGGGACAGCAAACAATGAGCAGTTCTTC.

This chain joins TRBV4-1 and TRBJ2-1, with 7 bases matching TRBD2. Germline V gene data show CDR1 as MGHRA and CDR2 as YSYEKL. The CDR3 runs to 17 residues. Germline trimming cut 1 base from V and 6 bases from J; bases unmatched to any gene: 12. CDR3 residues: CASSQGRGEALVNEQFF. The CDR3 DNA sequence: TGCGCCAGCAGCCAAGGCCGGGGGGAAGCTTTGGTCAATGAGCAGTTCTTC.

V gene TRBV12-3 or TRBV12-4 combines with J gene TRBJ2-7; either TRBD1 or TRBD2 may fit D (5 bases each). The CDR3 extends over 15 amino acids. V was cut by 6 bases and J by 2 bases, with 17 bases left in between. In DNA form, the CDR3 reads TGTGCCAGCAGACTCGACGGGGCGCTTGCCTACGAGCAGTACTTC. Translated, it gives CASRLDGALAYEQYF.

This clonotype was seen only a few times. The chain uses TRBV3-1 and TRBJ2-1, with D perhaps matching TRBD2 (5 bases). This CDR3 contains 13 residues. Trimming stripped 1 base from V and 9 bases from J, with 10 bases between. Germline CDR1 and CDR2: LGHDT and YNNKEL (reference sequence). DNA for the CDR3: TGTGCCAGCAGCCAAGGGTACCTAGCTGAGCAGTTCTTC. Translating gives CASSQGYLAEQFF.

This clonotype was seen only a few times. The rearrangement uses TRBV5-6 and TRBJ1-1, with a tentative D call TRBD1 (5 bases). This CDR3 contains 14 residues. V was cut by 4 bases and J by 4 bases, with 14 bases left in between. CDR1 is SGHDT, CDR2 YYEEEE, per germline. The CDR3 reads CASSLKGRFTEAFF. Here the CDR3 DNA reads TGTGCCAGCAGCCTCAAGGGACGCTTCACTGAAGCTTTCTTT. The variable domain in full, completed from reference TRBV5-6 and TRBJ1-1, reads DAGVTQSPTHLIKTRGQQVTLRCSPKSGHDTVSWYQQALGQGPQFIFQYYEEEERQRGNFPDRFSGHQFPNYSSELNVNALLLGDSALYLCASSLKGRFTEAFFGQGTRLTVV.

This clonotype was found a few times. The CDR3: CSGRRGGAGELFF. DNA of the CDR3: TGCAGTGGTCGGCGGGGGGGTGCCGGGGAGCTGTTTTTT. The chain joins TRBV20-1 to TRBJ2-2; 9 bases align to TRBD2. V trimming: 7 bases; J trimming: 6 bases; junction bases outside the gene matches: 6. This CDR3 has 13 amino acids. The germline CDR1 and CDR2 sequences are DFQATT and SNEGSKA (reference sequence).

Many counts were recorded for this clonotype. This sequence joins TRBV20-1 and TRBJ2-7; weak D call: TRBD2 (6 bases). The V and J ends lost 6 bases and 5 bases respectively, with 23 bases between them. Germline V lookup: CDR1 DFQATT, CDR2 SNEGSKA (reference sequence). The CDR3 loop spans 15 amino acids. The CDR3 DNA reads as TGCAGTGCCTGCGTGGTGGGGGAGGAACGGAACGAGCAGTACTTC. This codes for CSACVVGEERNEQYF.

This clonotype was counted a few times. The V gene is TRBV7-2, the J gene TRBJ1-1; D unresolved. Trimming removed 4 bases from V and 0 bases from J, with 12 bases in between. The CDR3 sequence is 15 residues long. CDR1 and CDR2 from the germline V gene are SGHTA and FQGNSA. This CDR3 reads CASSSLGAMNTEAFF. The CDR3 coding sequence is TGTGCCAGCAGCTCATTAGGAGCTATGAACACTGAAGCTTTCTTT. Complete variable domain (other parts from reference TRBV7-2 and TRBJ1-1): GAGVSQSPSNKVTEKGKDVELRCDPISGHTALYWYRQSLGQGLEFLIYFQGNSAPDKSGLPSDRFSAERTGGSVSTLTIQRTQQEDSAVYLCASSSLGAMNTEAFFGQGTRLTVV.

The chain couples TRBV20-1 to TRBJ2-5; TRBD2 matches at 13 bases. Germline V gene data show CDR1 as DFQATT and CDR2 as SNEGSKA (reference sequence). J lost 2 bases, V lost 4 bases, and 10 bases had no gene match. The CDR3 contains 17 residues. This CDR3 reads CSATRTSGGQPQETQYF. In DNA, the CDR3 is TGCAGTGCTACTAGGACTAGCGGGGGTCAACCACAAGAGACCCAGTACTTC.

This clonotype was detected many times. The J gene is TRBJ1-3, the V gene TRBV7-2; D is possibly TRBD1 (5 bases). Germline V gene sequence: CDR1 SGHTA, CDR2 FQGNSA. The CDR3 runs to 16 residues. V lost 6 bases and J 0 bases, leaving 15 bases between the germline ends. The CDR3 coding sequence is TGTGCCAGCAGATCCGGGACTGACGTCTCTGGAAACACCATATATTTT. Protein product: CASRSGTDVSGNTIYF.

V and J are TRBV28 and TRBJ2-1; 8 bases line up with TRBD2. Germline V gene lookup returns CDR1 MDHEN and CDR2 SYDVKM. V was pared by 3 bases and J by 6 bases, with 10 bases of the junction left unmatched. CDR3 length: 16 residues. The CDR3 coding sequence is TGTGCCAGCAGTTTGGTTATACTAGCGGCCCCCAATGAGCAGTTCTTC. Translating gives CASSLVILAAPNEQFF.

The chain uses TRBV28 and TRBJ2-7, with D hard to call. Germline CDR1 and CDR2: MDHEN and SYDVKM. CDR3 length: 12 residues. The V end lost 3 bases, the J end lost 5 bases, and 8 bases lay between the germline ends. Here the CDR3 DNA reads TGTGCCAGCAGTTTTGGCAGCCACGAGCAGTACTTC. Its translation: CASSFGSHEQYF.

This chain joins TRBV7-8 and TRBJ2-1; D not resolved. The germline V and J ends were trimmed by 6 bases and 5 bases, with 20 bases remaining between them. This CDR3 spans 16 amino acids. Germline CDR1 reads SGHVS; CDR2 reads FQNEAQ. The CDR3 loop reads CASRNTGSRFDNEQFF. CDR3 nucleotide sequence: TGTGCCAGCAGAAATACCGGGTCCCGCTTCGACAATGAGCAGTTCTTC.

V usage is TRBV12-3 or TRBV12-4 and J usage is TRBJ2-5, with TRBD2 matching 8 bases. The CDR3 covers 15 residues. V shed 8 bases, J shed 4 bases, and the junction held 12 bases outside the gene matches. CDR3 sequence (DNA): TGTGCCAGCGCTGGCGGGGGGCCGGTTTCAGAGACCCAGTACTTC. Translated: CASAGGGPVSETQYF.

This chain connects TRBV4-3 to TRBJ2-2; unclear D gene. Between the trimmed V and J ends, which lost 3 bases and 3 bases, there was a span of 14 bases. Germline CDR1 LGHNA, CDR2 YSLEER. CDR3 size: 16 residues. The CDR3 bases are TGCGCCAGCAGCCATTTAGGGCTGGTGCACACCGGGGAGCTGTTTTTT. Translation gives CASSHLGLVHTGELFF.

The chain employs TRBV29-1 and TRBJ2-1, with TRBD1 matching 7 bases. There are 13 residues in the CDR3. The V and J ends lost 7 bases and 6 bases, in that order; junction bases with no gene match: 9. Germline V lookup: CDR1 SQVTM, CDR2 ANQGSEA. CDR3 nucleotides: TGCAGCGCACGGACAGGTTCAGGCAATGAGCAGTTCTTC. This gives the protein CSARTGSGNEQFF.

This clonotype was seen more than once but under ten times. The rearrangement joins TRBV29-1 to TRBJ2-5, with D maybe TRBD1 (5 bases). Per the germline V gene, CDR1 is SQVTM and CDR2 is ANQGSEA. This CDR3 is 12 amino acids long. With 2 bases removed from V and 5 bases from J, the gap between germline ends came to 9 bases. In DNA, the CDR3 is TGCAGCGTTGAACAGGGTTGGGAGACCCAGTACTTC. Amino acids: CSVEQGWETQYF.